One sample yielded the 16 T cell receptor beta chains listed below, sequenced in a study of T cells in Graves' hyperthyroidism and ophthalmopathy. Amplification of TCR beta CDR3 regions used RNA as the template. The HTBI set primed first-round TCR CDR3 RT-PCR. TCRdb reanalysed the multiplex PCR reads using MiXCR and keeps one entry per CDR3 protein. Of about 700,000 distinct CDR3 sequences in the sample, 12% to 15% were seen once. The sequenced sample was blood. These receptors originate from a woman aged 18-29 years with Graves' hyperthyroidism.

This clonotype was counted a few times. The chain combines TRBV19 with TRBJ1-1; tentatively, D is TRBD1 (5 bases). The germline CDR1 and CDR2 sequences are LNHDA and SQIVND (reference sequence). The CDR3 totals 16 residues. Trimming took off 4 bases at V and 0 bases at J, with 15 bases between the two ends. This chain's CDR3 is CASSNVGGTMNTEAFF. CDR3 coding DNA: TGTGCCAGTAGTAATGTCGGGGGGACCATGAACACTGAAGCTTTCTTT.

In regard to this clonotype: This clone may be a read error of a much larger clone one base away. This rearrangement joins TRBV11-2 to TRBJ2-7; 7 bases are shared with TRBD2. With V trimmed by 2 bases and J by 7 bases, 14 bases remained unmatched. Germline V gene lookup returns CDR1 SGHAT and CDR2 FQNNGV. There are 16 residues in the CDR3. The chain's CDR3 is CASSLRLSGGGDEQYF. CDR3 DNA sequence: TGTGCCAGCAGCTTAAGATTGTCGGGAGGTGGCGATGAGCAGTACTTC.

The chain employs TRBV15 and TRBJ1-4; D remains ambiguous. In germline, CDR1 is LNHNV, CDR2 YYDKDF (reference sequence). CDR3 length: 13 amino acids. V lost 0 bases, J lost 5 bases, and 4 bases lay in between. CDR3 residues: CATSRDLNEKLFF. CDR3 DNA: TGTGCCACCAGCAGAGATCTCAATGAAAAACTGTTTTTT.

The rearrangement links TRBV30 to TRBJ2-7, with TRBD2 matching over 7 bases. The CDR3 contains 13 residues. The germline V gene encodes CDR1 GTSNPN and CDR2 SVGIG (reference sequence). J was trimmed by 3 bases and V by 5 bases; bases with no gene match: 7. The CDR3: CAWRARENYEQYF. The DNA of the CDR3 is TGTGCCTGGCGGGCGCGGGAGAACTACGAGCAGTACTTC.

This clonotype was recorded a few times. The rearrangement joins TRBV9 to TRBJ2-7; D might be TRBD1 (6 bases). Germline values: CDR1 SGDLS, CDR2 YYNGEE. This CDR3 region has 14 residues. V was pared by 0 bases and J by 2 bases, with 9 bases between. The DNA for the CDR3 is TGTGCCAGCAGCGTAGGACAGGCCCCCTACGAGCAGTACTTC. Its translation: CASSVGQAPYEQYF.

This clonotype was seen repeatedly, ten times or more. The CDR3 DNA sequence: TGTGCCAGCAGCTTAGAGGCAGTCCTCCACTACGAGCAGTACTTC. Translation gives CASSLEAVLHYEQYF. This chain uses TRBV7-2 with TRBJ2-7; D is uncertain. The CDR3 loop spans 15 amino acids. CDR1 and CDR2 (germline): SGHTA, FQGNSA. V was pared by 1 base and J by 3 bases, with 13 bases between.

This clonotype was recorded many times. CDR3: CASRTQPGLAGGRSYNEQFF. The CDR3 DNA reads as TGTGCCAGCAGAACCCAACCGGGACTAGCGGGAGGGCGCTCCTACAATGAGCAGTTCTTC. This sequence joins TRBV28 and TRBJ2-1, with 16 nucleotides matching TRBD2. Germline V gene lookup returns CDR1 MDHEN and CDR2 SYDVKM. This CDR3 has 20 residues. The V gene end was trimmed by 6 bases and the J gene end by 0 bases; junction bases not matched to a gene: 11.

There are many counts of this clonotype. The chain links TRBV20-1 to TRBJ2-3; 9 bases align to TRBD2. The trim removed 5 bases at V and 5 bases at J, leaving 5 bases unmatched. CDR1 is DFQATT, CDR2 SNEGSKA, per germline (reference sequence). The CDR3 length is 13 residues. The CDR3: CSAPSGKRDTQYF. The DNA for the CDR3 is TGCAGTGCTCCTAGCGGGAAGAGAGATACGCAGTATTTT.

The chain employs TRBV29-1 and TRBJ1-1; 9 nucleotides match TRBD1. Germline V gives CDR1 SQVTM, CDR2 ANQGSEA. Trimming at V came to 6 bases and at J to 0 bases, leaving 11 bases not matched to a gene. CDR3 length equals 16 residues. The CDR3 DNA reads TGCAGCGTCACAGTGACAGGGGGGGGGATGAACACTGAAGCTTTCTTT. As protein: CSVTVTGGGMNTEAFF. The full variable domain, its missing parts supplied by reference TRBV29-1 and TRBJ1-1, is SAVISQKPSRDICQRGTSLTIQCQVDSQVTMMFWYRQQPGQSLTLIATANQGSEATYESGFVIDKFPISRPNLTFSTLTVSNMSPEDSSIYLCSVTVTGGGMNTEAFFGQGTRLTVV.

As for this clonotype: One end of the junction does not line up with germline, which may come from a read error. The V and J genes are TRBV4-1 and TRBJ2-2, with TRBD1 matching 7 bases. This CDR3 has 14 residues. The germline V gene has CDR1 MGHRA and CDR2 YSYEKL. Written as DNA, the CDR3 is TGCGCCAGCAGCCAACTCATGGGGGCAGGGGGGCTGTTTTTT. Its protein is CASSQLMGAGGLFF.

This clonotype was counted at least ten times. The chain joins TRBV11-2 to TRBJ2-1; D gene unclear. CDR3 length equals 15 residues. The V and J ends lost 1 base and 1 base respectively, with 8 bases between them. CDR1 is SGHAT and CDR2 is FQNNGV in the germline V gene. CDR3 loop: CASSLGPLSYNEQFF. In DNA, the CDR3 is TGTGCCAGCAGCTTAGGCCCATTATCCTACAATGAGCAGTTCTTC.

This clonotype has just a few counts. A much more abundant neighbour one base away suggests this may be a read error. The rearrangement joins TRBV2 to TRBJ2-3, with 7 bases aligning to TRBD2. Germline V CDR1 and CDR2: SNHLY, FYNNEI. V gave up 9 bases and J gave up 0 bases; unmatched junction bases: 9. This CDR3 spans 15 amino acids. The CDR3 sequence: CARTLARRSTDTQYF. In nucleotides, the CDR3 is TGTGCCAGAACACTAGCGAGGAGGAGCACAGATACGCAGTATTTT.

This clonotype was found many times. The CDR3 DNA sequence: TGTGCCTCTTCGCGGGGGGGCTTCTACGAGCAGTACTTC. Translation: CASSRGGFYEQYF. The chain joins TRBV30 to TRBJ2-7; 9 positions agree with TRBD2. The CDR3 extends over 13 amino acids. V trimming: 7 bases; J trimming: 3 bases; junction bases outside the gene matches: 7. Germline V CDR1 and CDR2: GTSNPN, SVGIG (reference sequence).

This clonotype has more than one count but fewer than ten. The rearrangement joins TRBV7-9 to TRBJ1-3; 7 bases line up with TRBD1. Germline V gene sequence: CDR1 SEHNR, CDR2 FQNEAQ (reference sequence). The CDR3 runs to 17 residues. V gave up 2 bases and J gave up 0 bases; unmatched junction bases: 7. The CDR3 reads CASSLRLGQISGNTIYF. The CDR3, as DNA: TGTGCCAGCAGCTTACGACTGGGACAGATCTCTGGAAACACCATATATTTT.

V gene TRBV19 combines with J gene TRBJ2-1; TRBD2 matches 10 bases. This CDR3 comprises 14 residues. With V trimmed by 4 bases and J by 9 bases, 6 bases remained unmatched. Looked up from germline, CDR1 is LNHDA and CDR2 is SQIVND (reference sequence). CDR3 loop: CASSRASGSGEQFF. CDR3 nucleotide sequence: TGTGCCAGTAGTAGGGCTAGCGGGAGTGGTGAGCAGTTCTTC.

This clonotype was counted many times. The V and J genes are TRBV11-2 and TRBJ2-3, with D uncertain. The CDR3 loop spans 12 amino acids. CDR1 and CDR2 (germline): SGHAT, FQNNGV. V lost 1 base and J lost 9, with 8 bases in between. This CDR3 reads CASSLVRATQYF. The CDR3, as DNA: TGTGCCAGCAGCTTAGTTCGCGCAACGCAGTATTTT.